The 17 T cell receptor beta chains given below trace back to one sample, sequenced in a study of regulatory T cells in long-lasting Graves disease. Construction of TCR beta libraries relied on iRepertoire HTBI primers and on Arm-PCR targeting CDR3 regions. TCRdb redid the calling of the multiplex PCR reads with MiXCR, one entry per CDR3 protein. The repertoire holds 600,000 to 800,000 distinct CDR3 sequences, with 25% to 35% as singletons. Time point indicated: persistent/refractory GD, antithyroid drugs over 5 years with positive TRAb. Following extraction of RNA from PBMCs, that RNA was used to make the TCR library. The sample in question was peripheral blood mononuclear cells (PBMCs), obtained when the disease was refractory, from a patient treated with antithyroid drugs. The source of these receptors is a female donor with Graves disease.

This clonotype was seen ten or more times. This sequence joins TRBV27 and TRBJ1-2; 9 bases map to TRBD1. Germline lookup yields CDR1 MNHEY and CDR2 SMNVEV (reference sequence). The CDR3 contains 16 residues. The ends lost 5 bases at V and 3 bases at J; junction bases unmatched: 10. The CDR3 DNA reads TGTGCCAGCAGTAAAGTATGGGACAGGGAGGACTATGGCTACACCTTC. It specifies CASSKVWDREDYGYTF.

V usage is TRBV2 and J usage is TRBJ2-1, with 7 bases aligning to TRBD2. V lost 3 bases, J lost 9 bases, and 5 bases stayed unmatched. The CDR3 extends over 13 amino acids. CDR1 is SNHLY, CDR2 FYNNEI, per germline. CDR3 loop: CASSDWTRAEQFF. As DNA, the CDR3 is TGTGCCAGCAGTGACTGGACTAGAGCTGAGCAGTTCTTC.

The chain recombines TRBV18 with TRBJ2-2; 9 nucleotides align to TRBD1. The V segment lost 2 bases and the J segment 4 bases; nucleotides outside the gene matches: 5. Germline V CDR1 and CDR2: KGHSH, LQKENI. This CDR3 region has 16 residues. Here the CDR3 DNA reads TGTGCCAGCTCACCAGGAGGACAGGGGAGCACCGGGGAGCTGTTTTTT. Residues: CASSPGGQGSTGELFF.

V and J are TRBV5-5 and TRBJ1-1; D gene unclear. CDR1 is SGHKS and CDR2 is YYEKEE in the germline V gene (reference sequence). V lost 0 bases, J lost 5 bases, and 14 bases lay in between. The CDR3 covers 15 residues. CDR3 DNA: TGTGCCAGCAGCTTGGGTCTTGGGGTGGTTACTGAAGCTTTCTTT. This gives the protein CASSLGLGVVTEAFF.

CDR3 region: CASSLITSGRVYEQYF. In DNA, the CDR3 is TGTGCCAGCAGTTTAATAACTAGCGGGAGGGTCTACGAGCAGTACTTC. The chain links TRBV28 to TRBJ2-7; 13 nucleotides align to TRBD2. This CDR3 is built from 16 residues. From germline, CDR1 is MDHEN and CDR2 SYDVKM. J was trimmed by 3 bases and V by 2 bases; bases with no gene match: 4.

In its sample, this clonotype was seen a few times. The J gene is TRBJ1-1, the V gene TRBV7-9; no firm D call. The CDR3 spans 12 residues. Trimming removed 5 bases from V and 3 bases from J, with 7 bases in between. Per germline, CDR1 SEHNR and CDR2 FQNEAQ (reference sequence). The CDR3 DNA reads as TGTGCCAGCAGCGTGGGATACACTGAAGCTTTCTTT. This gives the protein CASSVGYTEAFF.

This sequence joins TRBV19 and TRBJ2-7; 8 positions agree with TRBD2. V was pared by 4 bases and J by 3 bases, with 2 bases of the junction left unmatched. CDR1 is LNHDA, CDR2 SQIVND, per germline (reference sequence). This CDR3 contains 13 residues. CDR3 sequence: CASSNREGYEQYF. Written as DNA, the CDR3 is TGTGCCAGTAGTAACCGGGAGGGCTACGAGCAGTACTTC. Full variable domain (remainder filled in from reference TRBV19 and TRBJ2-7): DGGITQSPKYLFRKEGQNVTLSCEQNLNHDAMYWYRQDPGQGLRLIYYSQIVNDFQKGDIAEGYSVSREKKESFPLTVTSAQKNPTAFYLCASSNREGYEQYFGPGTRLTVT.

The V gene is TRBV27, the J gene TRBJ2-7, with D perhaps assigned TRBD1 or TRBD2 (6 bases each). The V end was cut by 2 bases, the J end by 9 bases, with 23 bases between. From germline, CDR1 is MNHEY and CDR2 SMNVEV (reference sequence). The CDR3 runs 16 residues. The CDR3: CASSLIGGQGRTGQYF. DNA of the CDR3: TGTGCCAGCAGTTTAATCGGAGGCCAGGGGAGGACGGGGCAGTACTTC.

The chain joins TRBV28 to TRBJ1-6; D remains unclear. Germline V CDR1 and CDR2: MDHEN, SYDVKM. This CDR3 spans 17 amino acids. Between the trimmed V and J ends, which lost 6 bases and 4 bases, there was a span of 19 bases. CDR3 amino acids: CASSFHAPSGYNSPLHF. CDR3 sequence (DNA): TGTGCCAGCAGCTTCCATGCCCCCTCGGGGTATAATTCACCCCTCCACTTT.

This clonotype was seen many times. The CDR3 sequence is CSARANGEYGYTF. The CDR3 bases are TGCAGTGCTAGAGCAAATGGGGAGTATGGCTACACCTTC. This sequence joins TRBV20-1 and TRBJ1-2; D gene unclear. This CDR3 comprises 13 residues. V was pared by 1 base and J by 5 bases, with 11 bases between. From germline, CDR1 is DFQATT and CDR2 SNEGSKA (reference sequence).

This clonotype was counted only a few times. The rearrangement links TRBV28 to TRBJ1-5; tentatively, D is TRBD1 (6 bases). Trimming took 4 bases from V and 3 from J, leaving 16 bases between them. The germline CDR1 and CDR2 sequences are MDHEN and SYDVKM. This CDR3 has 16 amino acids. CDR3 DNA sequence: TGTGCCAGCAGTTCCTCCCGGGGGGCGCACAATCAGCCCCAGCATTTT. Translating it yields CASSSSRGAHNQPQHF. Filled out from reference TRBV28 and TRBJ1-5, the complete variable domain reads DVKVTQSSRYLVKRTGEKVFLECVQDMDHENMFWYRQDPGLGLRLIYFSYDVKMKEKGDIPEGYSVSREKKERFSLILESASTNQTSMYLCASSSSRGAHNQPQHFGDGTRLSIL.

The gene calls are TRBV20-1 and TRBJ2-7; D gene uncertain. Germline loops: CDR1 DFQATT, CDR2 SNEGSKA (reference sequence). The V end was cut by 2 bases, the J end by 1 base, with 15 bases between. CDR3 size: 15 residues. The CDR3 reads CSARNPLSQSYEQYF. The DNA of the CDR3 is TGCAGTGCTAGAAACCCCCTAAGCCAATCCTACGAGCAGTACTTC.

This sequence joins TRBV2 and TRBJ2-5; TRBD2 might be the D (6 bases). The V gene lost 5 bases and the J gene lost 7 bases, with 17 bases spanning the gap. The CDR3 is made up of 14 amino acids. Germline assignment: CDR1 SNHLY and CDR2 FYNNEI. In DNA form, the CDR3 reads TGTGCCAGCAGTCCCTTTGGGACTCCTCGGACCCAGTACTTC. Translating gives CASSPFGTPRTQYF.

The table lists this clonotype with a count of one. V is TRBV11-1 and J is TRBJ1-1; the match to TRBD1 covers 10 bases. The CDR3 contains 16 residues. The V gene end was trimmed by 5 bases and the J gene end by 4 bases; junction bases not matched to a gene: 10. The germline V gene encodes CDR1 SGHAT and CDR2 FQDESV (reference sequence). This CDR3 is CASSPRDRGSFTEAFF. CDR3 in DNA: TGTGCCAGCAGCCCGCGGGACAGGGGAAGTTTCACTGAAGCTTTCTTT.

This clonotype turned up a few times. The chain carries TRBV5-1 and TRBJ1-3, with 7 bases lining up with TRBD1. This CDR3 contains 16 residues. V shed 4 bases, J shed 3 bases, and the junction held 10 bases outside the gene matches. Germline values: CDR1 SGHRS, CDR2 YFSETQ. The CDR3 loop reads CASSSDRDPDGNTIYF. The CDR3, as DNA: TGCGCCAGCAGCAGCGACAGGGATCCGGATGGAAACACCATATATTTT.

The chain combines TRBV11-2 with TRBJ2-2, with D maybe TRBD1 (5 bases). The CDR3 totals 17 residues. Trimming shortened V by 2 bases and J by 5 bases, and 18 bases separated the two germline ends. Per the germline V gene, CDR1 is SGHAT and CDR2 is FQNNGV. CDR3 sequence (DNA): TGTGCCAGCAGCTTATCAGGGTGGAATGGAAGTACCGGGGAGCTGTTTTTT. Protein: CASSLSGWNGSTGELFF.

This clonotype was detected only a few times. The chain combines TRBV28 with TRBJ1-2, with 9 bases aligning to TRBD1. The CDR3 contains 16 residues. The trim removed 2 bases at V and 7 bases at J, leaving 11 bases unmatched. In germline, CDR1 is MDHEN, CDR2 SYDVKM. The chain's CDR3 is CASSLGPGTGPGGYTF. The CDR3 DNA reads as TGTGCCAGCAGTTTAGGGCCCGGGACAGGGCCCGGTGGCTACACCTTC.